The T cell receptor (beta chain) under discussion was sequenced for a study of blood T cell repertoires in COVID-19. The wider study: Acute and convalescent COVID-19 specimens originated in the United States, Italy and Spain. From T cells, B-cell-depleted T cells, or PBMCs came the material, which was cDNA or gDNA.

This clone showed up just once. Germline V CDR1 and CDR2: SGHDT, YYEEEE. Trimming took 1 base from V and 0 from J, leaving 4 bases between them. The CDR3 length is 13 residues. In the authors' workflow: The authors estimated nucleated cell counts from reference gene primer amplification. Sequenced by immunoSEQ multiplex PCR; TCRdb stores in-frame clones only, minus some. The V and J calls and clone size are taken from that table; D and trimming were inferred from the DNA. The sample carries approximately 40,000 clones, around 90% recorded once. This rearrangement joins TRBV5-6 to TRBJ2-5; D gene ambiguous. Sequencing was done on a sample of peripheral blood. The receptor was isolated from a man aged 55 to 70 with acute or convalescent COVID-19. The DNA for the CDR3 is TGTGCCAGCAGCTTGTCCTACCAAGAGACCCAGTACTTC. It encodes CASSLSYQETQYF.